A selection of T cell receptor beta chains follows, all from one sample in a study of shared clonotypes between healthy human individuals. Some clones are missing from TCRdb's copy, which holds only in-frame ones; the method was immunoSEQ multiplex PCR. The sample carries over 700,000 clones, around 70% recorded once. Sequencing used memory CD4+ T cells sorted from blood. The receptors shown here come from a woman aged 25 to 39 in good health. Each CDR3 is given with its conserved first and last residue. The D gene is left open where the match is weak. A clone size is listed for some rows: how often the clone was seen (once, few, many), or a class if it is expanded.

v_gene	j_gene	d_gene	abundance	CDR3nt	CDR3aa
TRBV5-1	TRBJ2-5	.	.	TGCGCCAGCAGCCGATGGACCACCGGTGTTGAGACCCAGTACTTC	CASSRWTTGVETQYF
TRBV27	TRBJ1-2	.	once	TGTGCCAGCAGTCCCGCATATAGGTACTCCCCCTATGGCTACACCTTC	CASSPAYRYSPYGYTF
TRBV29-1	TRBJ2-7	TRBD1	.	TGCAGCGGGGGACAGGGCATCTTAGAGCAGTACTTC	CSGGQGILEQYF
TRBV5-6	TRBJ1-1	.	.	TGTGCCAGCAGCTTTGGGGATTCTGAAGCTTTCTTT	CASSFGDSEAFF
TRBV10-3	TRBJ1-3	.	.	TGTGCCATCAGTGCAGGAACAATCGGAAACACCATATATTTT	CAISAGTIGNTIYF
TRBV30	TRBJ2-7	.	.	TGTGCCTGGGGACGACAAGACGAGCAGTACTTC	CAWGRQDEQYF
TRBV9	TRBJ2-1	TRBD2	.	TGTGCCAGCAGCGTAGACCTGCGGGAGCGATCCTACAATGAGCAGTTCTTC	CASSVDLRERSYNEQFF
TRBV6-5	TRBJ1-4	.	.	TGTGCCAGCAGTCGGACAGTCTTTGAGGAAAAACTGTTTTTT	CASSRTVFEEKLFF
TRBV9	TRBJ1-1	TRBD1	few	TGTGCCAGCAGCGTAGGGACAGGGGATAGGGCTTTCTTT	CASSVGTGDRAFF
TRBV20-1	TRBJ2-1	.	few	TGCAGTGCTAGGCCAGTAAGTGAGCAGTTCTTC	CSARPVSEQFF
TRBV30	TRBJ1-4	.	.	TGTGCCTGGAGCGCCCGGGTCAGGGAGCGTGCTAATGAAAAACTGTTTTTT	CAWSARVRERANEKLFF
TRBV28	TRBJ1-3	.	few	TGTGCCAGCAGTTCCCCAGCCCACACTTCGGCCAACACCATATATTTT	CASSSPAHTSANTIYF
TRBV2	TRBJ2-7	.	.	TGTGCCAGCCATAGACAGGTGAACTCCTACGAGCAGTACTTC	CASHRQVNSYEQYF
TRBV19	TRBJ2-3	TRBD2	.	TGTGCCAGTAGGGACTCGGGGGCGGGAGGCCCCACAGATACGCAGTATTTT	CASRDSGAGGPTDTQYF
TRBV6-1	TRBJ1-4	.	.	TGTGCCAGCAGTGTCGGATGGGGCGGTAATGAAAAACTGTTTTTT	CASSVGWGGNEKLFF
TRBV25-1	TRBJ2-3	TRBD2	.	TGTGCCAGCAGGGGACTAGCGGGAGCCACAGATACGCAGTATTTT	CASRGLAGATDTQYF
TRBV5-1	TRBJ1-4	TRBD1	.	TGCGCCAGCAGCCCCGGGACAGGGGGCGCATATGAAAAACTGTTTTTT	CASSPGTGGAYEKLFF
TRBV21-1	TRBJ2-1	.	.	TGTGCCAGCAGCAAAGGTGGAGTAGCGGGAGTCCCAGGAGGCAATGAGCAGTTCTTC	CASSKGGVAGVPGGNEQFF
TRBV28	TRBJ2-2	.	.	TGTGCCAGCAGCCTTGCGGCTCTGAACACCGGGGAGCTGTTTTTT	CASSLAALNTGELFF